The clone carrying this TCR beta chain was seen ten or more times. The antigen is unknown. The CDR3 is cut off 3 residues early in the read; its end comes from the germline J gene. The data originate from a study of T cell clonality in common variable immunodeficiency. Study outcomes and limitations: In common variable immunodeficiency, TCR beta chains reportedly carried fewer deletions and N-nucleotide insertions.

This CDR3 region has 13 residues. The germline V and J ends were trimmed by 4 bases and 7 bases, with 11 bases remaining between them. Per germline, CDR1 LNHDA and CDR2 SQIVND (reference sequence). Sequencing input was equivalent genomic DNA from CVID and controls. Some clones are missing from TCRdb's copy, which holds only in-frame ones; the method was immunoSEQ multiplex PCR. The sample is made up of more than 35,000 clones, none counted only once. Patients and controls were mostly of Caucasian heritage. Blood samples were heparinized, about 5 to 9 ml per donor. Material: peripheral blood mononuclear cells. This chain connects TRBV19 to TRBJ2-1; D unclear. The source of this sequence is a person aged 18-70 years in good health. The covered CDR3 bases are TGTGCCAGTAGTAGATCAGGAAGGAATGAG. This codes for CASSRSGRNE. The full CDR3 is CASSRSGRNEQFF. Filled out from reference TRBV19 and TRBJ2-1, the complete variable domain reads DGGITQSPKYLFRKEGQNVTLSCEQNLNHDAMYWYRQDPGQGLRLIYYSQIVNDFQKGDIAEGYSVSREKKESFPLTVTSAQKNPTAFYLCASSRSGRNEQFFGPGTRLTVL.